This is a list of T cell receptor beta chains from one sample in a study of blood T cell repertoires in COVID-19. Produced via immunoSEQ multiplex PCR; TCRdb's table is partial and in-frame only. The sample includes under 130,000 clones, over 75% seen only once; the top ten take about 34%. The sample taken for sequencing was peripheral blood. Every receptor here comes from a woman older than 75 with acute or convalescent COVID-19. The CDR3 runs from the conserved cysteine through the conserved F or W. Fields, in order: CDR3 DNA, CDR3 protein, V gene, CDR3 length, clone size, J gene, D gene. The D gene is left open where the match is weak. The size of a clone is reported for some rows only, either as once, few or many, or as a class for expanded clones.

cdr3_nt: TGTGCCAGCAGCGACAATGGGGAGGATGGCGAGCAGTACTTC; cdr3_aa: CASSDNGEDGEQYF; v_call: TRBV11-3; cdr3_length: 14; clone_size: .; j_call: TRBJ2-7; d_call: .
cdr3_nt: TGCGCCAGCAGCTTGGCGACAGGATTCAATTCACCCCTCCACTTT; cdr3_aa: CASSLATGFNSPLHF; v_call: TRBV5-1; cdr3_length: 15; clone_size: few; j_call: TRBJ1-6; d_call: .
cdr3_nt: TGCGCCAGCAGCACGTCTAGCGGGGGTCGCTACAATGAGCAGTTCTTC; cdr3_aa: CASSTSSGGRYNEQFF; v_call: TRBV5-1; cdr3_length: 16; clone_size: once; j_call: TRBJ2-1; d_call: TRBD2
cdr3_nt: TGTGCCAGCAGTTTAAGGCCAGGGGGTGGCTACACCTTC; cdr3_aa: CASSLRPGGGYTF; v_call: TRBV27; cdr3_length: 13; clone_size: once; j_call: TRBJ1-2; d_call: TRBD1
cdr3_nt: TGTGCCAGCAGCTTAGAGCGAAGTAGATCTAACTATGGCTACACCTTC; cdr3_aa: CASSLERSRSNYGYTF; v_call: TRBV7-2; cdr3_length: 16; clone_size: .; j_call: TRBJ1-2; d_call: .
cdr3_nt: TGTGCCGTCCGGGACAGGGGGCAGGGCGAGCAGTACTTC; cdr3_aa: CAVRDRGQGEQYF; v_call: TRBV10-3; cdr3_length: 13; clone_size: .; j_call: TRBJ2-7; d_call: TRBD1
cdr3_nt: TGCGCCAGCAGCTTGGGCCCGGGAGGAGGTCTCTACGAGCAGTACTTC; cdr3_aa: CASSLGPGGGLYEQYF; v_call: TRBV5-1; cdr3_length: 16; clone_size: few; j_call: TRBJ2-7; d_call: TRBD2
cdr3_nt: TGTGCCAGTAGTATTCGTTCGTCCCCAGAGACCCAGTACTTC; cdr3_aa: CASSIRSSPETQYF; v_call: TRBV19; cdr3_length: 14; clone_size: .; j_call: TRBJ2-5; d_call: .
cdr3_nt: TGTGCCAGCAGTTACTCGAGGACTATTGCTTACGAAAAACTGTTTTTT; cdr3_aa: CASSYSRTIAYEKLFF; v_call: TRBV6-2/TRBV6-3; cdr3_length: 16; clone_size: .; j_call: TRBJ1-4; d_call: .
cdr3_nt: TGTGCCAGCTCACAATGGACTAGCGGGGGGCAAGAGACCCAGTACTTC; cdr3_aa: CASSQWTSGGQETQYF; v_call: TRBV18; cdr3_length: 16; clone_size: .; j_call: TRBJ2-5; d_call: TRBD2
cdr3_nt: TGTGCCAGCAGCTCTGGACAGGGAACGTACGAGCAGTACTTC; cdr3_aa: CASSSGQGTYEQYF; v_call: TRBV5-4; cdr3_length: 14; clone_size: .; j_call: TRBJ2-7; d_call: TRBD1
cdr3_nt: TGTGCCTGGAGTGTCGGGACAGGGGAATACGAGCAGTACTTC; cdr3_aa: CAWSVGTGEYEQYF; v_call: TRBV30; cdr3_length: 14; clone_size: .; j_call: TRBJ2-7; d_call: TRBD1
cdr3_nt: TGTGCCAGCAGCCCCCCTAGCGGGGGCACCGGGGAGCTGTTTTTT; cdr3_aa: CASSPPSGGTGELFF; v_call: TRBV7-9; cdr3_length: 15; clone_size: .; j_call: TRBJ2-2; d_call: TRBD2
cdr3_nt: TGTGCCAGCAGCTTGCAGGGGACGGGAACAGATACGCAGTATTTT; cdr3_aa: CASSLQGTGTDTQYF; v_call: TRBV5-6; cdr3_length: 15; clone_size: .; j_call: TRBJ2-3; d_call: .
cdr3_nt: TGTGCCAGCAGCACATCACTAGCGGGGGCCGGCACAGATACGCAGTATTTT; cdr3_aa: CASSTSLAGAGTDTQYF; v_call: TRBV11-3; cdr3_length: 17; clone_size: .; j_call: TRBJ2-3; d_call: TRBD2
cdr3_nt: TGTGCCAGCAGCCCCAAGGGGGGACAGGGTAAAAAAATCACAGATACGCAGTATTTT; cdr3_aa: CASSPKGGQGKKITDTQYF; v_call: TRBV11-2; cdr3_length: 19; clone_size: .; j_call: TRBJ2-3; d_call: TRBD1
cdr3_nt: TGTGCCAGCAGTTTGGGTGACAGTGGCTACACCTTC; cdr3_aa: CASSLGDSGYTF; v_call: TRBV12-3/TRBV12-4; cdr3_length: 12; clone_size: .; j_call: TRBJ1-2; d_call: .
cdr3_nt: TGCGCCAGCAGTGAGTCAGAACTAGCGGGGGGGACTACGCAGTATTTT; cdr3_aa: CASSESELAGGTTQYF; v_call: TRBV10-1; cdr3_length: 16; clone_size: .; j_call: TRBJ2-3; d_call: TRBD2
cdr3_nt: TGTGCCAGCGGGACAGGGTCAGGGAATGAGCAGTTCTTC; cdr3_aa: CASGTGSGNEQFF; v_call: TRBV2; cdr3_length: 13; clone_size: .; j_call: TRBJ2-1; d_call: TRBD1
cdr3_nt: TGTGCCACCAGTGATTCTTCGGGGGAGCAGTACTTC; cdr3_aa: CATSDSSGEQYF; v_call: TRBV24-1; cdr3_length: 12; clone_size: once; j_call: TRBJ2-7; d_call: .
cdr3_nt: TGTGCCAGTCGTGCCGGGACAGGGTTTATGAACACTGAAGCTTTCTTT; cdr3_aa: CASRAGTGFMNTEAFF; v_call: TRBV19; cdr3_length: 16; clone_size: .; j_call: TRBJ1-1; d_call: TRBD1
cdr3_nt: TGCGCCAGCAGCCGTGACAGGGGAACTGAAGCTTTCTTT; cdr3_aa: CASSRDRGTEAFF; v_call: TRBV5-1; cdr3_length: 13; clone_size: .; j_call: TRBJ1-1; d_call: TRBD1
cdr3_nt: TGTGCCAGTAGTACGGGGACAGGGAGCTCCTACGAGCAGTACTTC; cdr3_aa: CASSTGTGSSYEQYF; v_call: TRBV19; cdr3_length: 15; clone_size: few; j_call: TRBJ2-7; d_call: TRBD1
cdr3_nt: TGCGCCAGCAGCGGGAGCGGGGGCGTGGGGGAGACCCAGTACTTC; cdr3_aa: CASSGSGGVGETQYF; v_call: TRBV5-1; cdr3_length: 15; clone_size: .; j_call: TRBJ2-5; d_call: TRBD2
cdr3_nt: TGTGCCAGCAGCGTTTCATTTGGACAGGGGTTGAGAGAGACCCAGTACTTC; cdr3_aa: CASSVSFGQGLRETQYF; v_call: TRBV9; cdr3_length: 17; clone_size: .; j_call: TRBJ2-5; d_call: TRBD1
cdr3_nt: TGTGCCAGCACTCTAAGACAACTCAATCAGCCCCAGCATTTT; cdr3_aa: CASTLRQLNQPQHF; v_call: TRBV28; cdr3_length: 14; clone_size: .; j_call: TRBJ1-5; d_call: .
cdr3_nt: TGTGCCAGCAGCTTATTTGGGCCGAACTACGAGCAGTACTTC; cdr3_aa: CASSLFGPNYEQYF; v_call: TRBV7-8; cdr3_length: 14; clone_size: .; j_call: TRBJ2-7; d_call: .
cdr3_nt: TGTGCCAGCAGACTAGGGACAGCGAACACTGAAGCTTTCTTT; cdr3_aa: CASRLGTANTEAFF; v_call: TRBV25-1; cdr3_length: 14; clone_size: .; j_call: TRBJ1-1; d_call: TRBD1
cdr3_nt: TGTGCCAGCAGCCGTGGGGCTGGCGAGCAGTACTTC; cdr3_aa: CASSRGAGEQYF; v_call: TRBV6-5; cdr3_length: 12; clone_size: .; j_call: TRBJ2-7; d_call: .
cdr3_nt: TGTGCCAGTAGTAGGCCGGGCGGGCAAGAGACCCAGTACTTC; cdr3_aa: CASSRPGGQETQYF; v_call: TRBV19; cdr3_length: 14; clone_size: once; j_call: TRBJ2-5; d_call: .
cdr3_nt: TGTGCCAGCAGCCGGAACCCGGGACAGGGGAACTACGGGCAGTACTTC; cdr3_aa: CASSRNPGQGNYGQYF; v_call: TRBV7-2; cdr3_length: 16; clone_size: .; j_call: TRBJ2-7; d_call: TRBD1
cdr3_nt: TGTGCCAGCAGCTCTAAGCGACTAGCGGGGGTTAATGAGCAGTTCTTC; cdr3_aa: CASSSKRLAGVNEQFF; v_call: TRBV7-2; cdr3_length: 16; clone_size: .; j_call: TRBJ2-1; d_call: TRBD2
cdr3_nt: TGCAGTGCTAGAGCGGGATTTGAGCAGTACTTC; cdr3_aa: CSARAGFEQYF; v_call: TRBV20-1; cdr3_length: 11; clone_size: .; j_call: TRBJ2-7; d_call: .
cdr3_nt: TGTGCCAGTAGTTACCGGGACAAGGTTAAAGCTTTCTTT; cdr3_aa: CASSYRDKVKAFF; v_call: TRBV19; cdr3_length: 13; clone_size: .; j_call: TRBJ1-1; d_call: .
cdr3_nt: TGTGCCAGCAGGGGACAGGGGGAGACCCAGTACTTC; cdr3_aa: CASRGQGETQYF; v_call: TRBV2; cdr3_length: 12; clone_size: few; j_call: TRBJ2-5; d_call: TRBD1
cdr3_nt: TGTGCCAGTAATAATGGACAGGGCTGGCAGTACTTC; cdr3_aa: CASNNGQGWQYF; v_call: TRBV19; cdr3_length: 12; clone_size: .; j_call: TRBJ2-7; d_call: TRBD1
cdr3_nt: TGTGCCACCAGTGTGCAAAGGGGACTGCAAGAGACCCAGTACTTC; cdr3_aa: CATSVQRGLQETQYF; v_call: TRBV24-1; cdr3_length: 15; clone_size: .; j_call: TRBJ2-5; d_call: .
cdr3_nt: TGTGCCACCAGTGATTTCAAGCGCAGCCTCCACGCCGGGGGCGGGGAGCTGTTTTTT; cdr3_aa: CATSDFKRSLHAGGGELFF; v_call: TRBV24-1; cdr3_length: 19; clone_size: .; j_call: TRBJ2-2; d_call: .
cdr3_nt: TGTGCCAGTAGTATCGGGACAGGCTCCTACGAGCAGTACTTC; cdr3_aa: CASSIGTGSYEQYF; v_call: TRBV19; cdr3_length: 14; clone_size: once; j_call: TRBJ2-7; d_call: TRBD1
cdr3_nt: TGCGCCAGCAGCTCACAGGGGGGCACCGGGGAGCTGTTTTTT; cdr3_aa: CASSSQGGTGELFF; v_call: TRBV5-1; cdr3_length: 14; clone_size: .; j_call: TRBJ2-2; d_call: TRBD1
cdr3_nt: TGTGCCAGCAGCCAACGAATCCTAGCGGGGGGCTCAGAGACCCAGTACTTC; cdr3_aa: CASSQRILAGGSETQYF; v_call: TRBV7-8; cdr3_length: 17; clone_size: .; j_call: TRBJ2-5; d_call: TRBD2